This TCR beta chain is drawn from a study of tumor-infiltrating lymphocytes in primary liver carcinoma. Investigators took RNA and DNA out together from about 21-30 mg of unsorted bulk tissue. Patients' primary liver carcinoma was surgically resected. All of the tumor samples contained over 80% viable tumor cells. With a constant-region primer, TCR beta cDNA was made from approximately 510 ng of total RNA. Researchers made the TCR beta libraries by running three nested multiplex PCR rounds with slightly modified ARM-PCR. TCRdb re-derived calls from the multiplex PCR reads in MiXCR, one entry per CDR3 protein. The sample lists about 99,000 distinct CDR3 sequences, approximately 71% occurring once. Notes on this clonotype: A read error may account for a junction end that differs from germline.

This receptor was obtained from a woman aged 60-70 years with primary liver carcinoma and hepatitis B virus infection. The sequenced sample consisted of liver tumor tissue from sampling region 5. The subset denotes: tumor region T5, tumor centre.

CDR3 sequence reads: CASSTTGLRGRLGSPIHF. Here the CDR3 DNA reads TGTGCCAGCAGCACTACAGGACTTCGGGGACGGTTGGGATCACCCATCCACTTT. The V and J genes are TRBV6-5 and TRBJ1-6; D possibly corresponds to TRBD1 (5 bases). The CDR3 consists of 18 residues. The germline V gene encodes CDR1 MNHEY and CDR2 SVGAGI.